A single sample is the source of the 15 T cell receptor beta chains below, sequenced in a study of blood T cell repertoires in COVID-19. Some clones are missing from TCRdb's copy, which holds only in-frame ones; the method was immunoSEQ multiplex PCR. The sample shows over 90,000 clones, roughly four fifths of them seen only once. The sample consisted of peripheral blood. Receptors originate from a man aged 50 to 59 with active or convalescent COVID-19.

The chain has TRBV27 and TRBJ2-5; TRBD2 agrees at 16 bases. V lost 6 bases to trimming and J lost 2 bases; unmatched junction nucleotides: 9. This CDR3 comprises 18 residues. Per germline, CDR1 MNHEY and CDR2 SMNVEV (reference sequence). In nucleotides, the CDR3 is TGTGCCAGCAGGCAGGGACTAGCGGGGGGGCTTGATCAAGAGACCCAGTACTTC. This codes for CASRQGLAGGLDQETQYF.

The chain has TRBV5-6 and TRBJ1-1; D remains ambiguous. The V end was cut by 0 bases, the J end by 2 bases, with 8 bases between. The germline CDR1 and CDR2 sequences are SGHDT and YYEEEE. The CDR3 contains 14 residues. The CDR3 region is CASSLVQTNTEAFF. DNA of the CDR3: TGTGCCAGCAGCTTGGTGCAGACAAACACTGAAGCTTTCTTT.

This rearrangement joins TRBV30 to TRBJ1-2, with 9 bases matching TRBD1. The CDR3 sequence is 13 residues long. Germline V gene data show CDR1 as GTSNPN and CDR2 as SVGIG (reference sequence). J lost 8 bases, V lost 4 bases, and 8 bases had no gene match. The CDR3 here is CAWTWDRVRGYTF. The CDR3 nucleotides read TGTGCCTGGACTTGGGACAGGGTCAGGGGCTACACCTTC.

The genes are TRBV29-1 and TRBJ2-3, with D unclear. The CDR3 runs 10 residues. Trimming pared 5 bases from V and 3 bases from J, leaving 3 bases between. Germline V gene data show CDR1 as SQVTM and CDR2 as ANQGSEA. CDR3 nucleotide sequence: TGCAGCGTTCGTACAGATACGCAGTATTTT. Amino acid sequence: CSVRTDTQYF.

The CDR3 here is CAISDRGANTEAFF. In DNA form, the CDR3 reads TGTGCCATCAGTGACAGGGGGGCGAACACTGAAGCTTTCTTT. The rearrangement uses TRBV10-3 and TRBJ1-1, with TRBD1 identical over 7 bases. The germline CDR1 and CDR2 sequences are ENHRY and SYGVKD. The CDR3 runs 14 residues. V gave up 3 bases and J gave up 1 base; unmatched junction bases: 2.

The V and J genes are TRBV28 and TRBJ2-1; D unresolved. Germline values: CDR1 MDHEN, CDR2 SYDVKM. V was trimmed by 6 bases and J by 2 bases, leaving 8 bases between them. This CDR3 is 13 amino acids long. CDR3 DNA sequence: TGTGCCAGCAGACCTAGAACCTACAATGAGCAGTTCTTC. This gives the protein CASRPRTYNEQFF.

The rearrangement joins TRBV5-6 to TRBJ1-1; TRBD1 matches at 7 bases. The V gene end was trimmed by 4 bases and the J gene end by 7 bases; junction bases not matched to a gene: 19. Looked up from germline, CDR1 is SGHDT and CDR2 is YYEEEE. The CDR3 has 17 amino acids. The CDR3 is CASSPPWGQTVLGEAFF. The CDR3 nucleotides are TGTGCCAGCAGCCCCCCCTGGGGACAGACCGTCCTTGGTGAAGCTTTCTTT.

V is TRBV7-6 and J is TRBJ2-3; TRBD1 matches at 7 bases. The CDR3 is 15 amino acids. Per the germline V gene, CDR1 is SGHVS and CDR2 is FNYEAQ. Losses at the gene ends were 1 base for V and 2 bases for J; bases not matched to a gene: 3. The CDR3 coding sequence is TGTGCCAGCAGCTTAGGGGGACAGCCCACAGATACGCAGTATTTT. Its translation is CASSLGGQPTDTQYF.

CDR3 sequence: CASSQAASGGPLSYEQYV. The DNA for the CDR3 is TGTGCCAGCAGCCAAGCGGCTAGCGGGGGGCCCCTCTCCTACGAGCAGTACGTC. This chain connects TRBV14 to TRBJ2-7; TRBD2 aligns across 11 bases. Germline values: CDR1 SGHDN, CDR2 FVKESK. Losses at the gene ends were 1 base for V and 0 bases for J; bases not matched to a gene: 8. The CDR3 length is 18 residues.

As DNA, the CDR3 is TGTGCCACAGGGACAGGGGCTAGCCCAGAAAAACTGTTTTTT. Protein product: CATGTGASPEKLFF. The gene calls are TRBV9 and TRBJ1-4; 10 bases agree with TRBD1. This CDR3 contains 14 residues. Trimming removed 9 bases from V and 8 bases from J; junction bases left unmatched: 10. Germline V gene sequence: CDR1 SGDLS, CDR2 YYNGEE. Using reference TRBV9 and TRBJ1-4 for the parts outside the CDR3, the full variable domain is DSGVTQTPKHLITATGQRVTLRCSPRSGDLSVYWYQQSLDQGLQFLIQYYNGEERAKGNILERFSAQQFPDLHSELNLSSLELGDSALYFCATGTGASPEKLFFGSGTQLSVL.

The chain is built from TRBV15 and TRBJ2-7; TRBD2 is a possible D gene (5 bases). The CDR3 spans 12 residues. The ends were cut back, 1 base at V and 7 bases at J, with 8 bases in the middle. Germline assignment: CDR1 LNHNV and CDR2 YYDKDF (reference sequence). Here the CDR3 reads CATSRVSGEQYV. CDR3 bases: TGTGCCACCAGCAGAGTTTCGGGAGAGCAGTACGTC.

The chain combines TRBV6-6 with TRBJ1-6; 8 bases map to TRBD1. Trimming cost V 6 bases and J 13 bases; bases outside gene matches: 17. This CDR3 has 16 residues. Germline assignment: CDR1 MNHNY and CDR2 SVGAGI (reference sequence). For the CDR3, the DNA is TGTGCCAGCAGCCGATCACCTCCCGGACAGGGTGGGCCCCTCCACTTT. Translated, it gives CASSRSPPGQGGPLHF.

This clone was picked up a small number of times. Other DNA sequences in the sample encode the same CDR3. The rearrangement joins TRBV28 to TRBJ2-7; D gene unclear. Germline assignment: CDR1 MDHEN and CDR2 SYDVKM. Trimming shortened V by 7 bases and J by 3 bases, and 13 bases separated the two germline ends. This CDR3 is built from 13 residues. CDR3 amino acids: CASTVPGSYEQYF. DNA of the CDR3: TGTGCCAGCACCGTTCCCGGTAGCTACGAGCAGTACTTC. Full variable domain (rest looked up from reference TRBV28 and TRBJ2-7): DVKVTQSSRYLVKRTGEKVFLECVQDMDHENMFWYRQDPGLGLRLIYFSYDVKMKEKGDIPEGYSVSREKKERFSLILESASTNQTSMYLCASTVPGSYEQYFGPGTRLTVT.

The CDR3 coding sequence is TGCGCCAGCAGGGGGCAGAGCGGGGGGATTGATGAAAAACTGTTTTTT. Translating it yields CASRGQSGGIDEKLFF. The chain carries TRBV4-1 and TRBJ1-4, with D possibly matching TRBD1 (5 bases). Trimming shortened V by 6 bases and J by 6 bases, and 20 bases separated the two germline ends. The CDR3 has 16 residues. The germline CDR1 and CDR2 sequences are MGHRA and YSYEKL.

The CDR3 sequence is CASSPLGQGGEKLFF. CDR3 sequence (DNA): TGTGCCAGCAGTCCGCTGGGACAGGGAGGGGAAAAACTGTTTTTT. The chain carries TRBV28 and TRBJ1-4, with 9 bases that match TRBD1. The ends lost 5 bases at V and 8 bases at J; junction bases unmatched: 9. This CDR3 has 15 amino acids. Germline V gives CDR1 MDHEN, CDR2 SYDVKM.